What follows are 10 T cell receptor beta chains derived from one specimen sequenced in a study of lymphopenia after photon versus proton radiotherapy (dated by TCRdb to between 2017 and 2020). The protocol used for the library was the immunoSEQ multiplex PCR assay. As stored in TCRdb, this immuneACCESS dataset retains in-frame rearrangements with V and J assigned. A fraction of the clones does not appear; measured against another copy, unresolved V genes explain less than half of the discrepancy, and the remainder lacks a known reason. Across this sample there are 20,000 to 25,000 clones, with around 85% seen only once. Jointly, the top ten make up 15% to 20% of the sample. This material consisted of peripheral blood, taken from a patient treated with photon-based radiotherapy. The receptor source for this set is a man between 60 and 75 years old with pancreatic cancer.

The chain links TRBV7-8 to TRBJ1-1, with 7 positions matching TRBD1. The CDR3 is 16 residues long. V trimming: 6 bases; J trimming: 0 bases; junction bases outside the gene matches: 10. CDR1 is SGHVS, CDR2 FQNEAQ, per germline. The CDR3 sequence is CASRPIKTGLNTEAFF. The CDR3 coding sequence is TGTGCCAGCAGACCGATAAAGACAGGGCTGAACACTGAAGCTTTCTTT.

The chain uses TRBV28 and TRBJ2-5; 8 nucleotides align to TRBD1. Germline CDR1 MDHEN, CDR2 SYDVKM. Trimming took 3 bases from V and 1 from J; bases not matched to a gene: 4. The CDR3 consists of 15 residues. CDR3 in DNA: TGTGCCAGCAGTTTGGGCGGACAGGGCCAAGAGACCCAGTACTTC. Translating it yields CASSLGGQGQETQYF. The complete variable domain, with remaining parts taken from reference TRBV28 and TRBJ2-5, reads DVKVTQSSRYLVKRTGEKVFLECVQDMDHENMFWYRQDPGLGLRLIYFSYDVKMKEKGDIPEGYSVSREKKERFSLILESASTNQTSMYLCASSLGGQGQETQYFGPGTRLLVL.

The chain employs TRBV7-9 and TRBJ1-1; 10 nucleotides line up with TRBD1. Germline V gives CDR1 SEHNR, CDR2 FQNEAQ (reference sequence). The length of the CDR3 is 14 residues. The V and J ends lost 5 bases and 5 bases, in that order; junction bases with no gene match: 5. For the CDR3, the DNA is TGTGCCAGCAGCCCAGGACAGGGGGGGACTGAAGCTTTCTTT. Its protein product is CASSPGQGGTEAFF.

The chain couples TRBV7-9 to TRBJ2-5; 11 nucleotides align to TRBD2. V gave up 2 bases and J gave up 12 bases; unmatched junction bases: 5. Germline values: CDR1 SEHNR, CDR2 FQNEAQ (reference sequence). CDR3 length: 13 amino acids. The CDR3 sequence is CASSLPSGGSKYF. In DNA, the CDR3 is TGTGCCAGCAGCTTACCTAGCGGGGGGTCAAAGTACTTC.

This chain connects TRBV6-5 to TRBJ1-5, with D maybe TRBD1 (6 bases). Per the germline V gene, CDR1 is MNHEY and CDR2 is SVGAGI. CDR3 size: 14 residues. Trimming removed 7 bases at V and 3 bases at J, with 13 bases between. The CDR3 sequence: CASTYRDINQPQHF. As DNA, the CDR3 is TGTGCCAGCACGTACCGGGACATCAATCAGCCCCAGCATTTT.

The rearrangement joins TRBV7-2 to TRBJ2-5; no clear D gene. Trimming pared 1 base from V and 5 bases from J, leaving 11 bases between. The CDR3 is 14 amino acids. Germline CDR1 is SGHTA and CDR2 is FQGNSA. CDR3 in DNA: TGTGCCAGCAGCTTAGTGGCAAAGGCCGAGACCCAGTACTTC. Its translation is CASSLVAKAETQYF.

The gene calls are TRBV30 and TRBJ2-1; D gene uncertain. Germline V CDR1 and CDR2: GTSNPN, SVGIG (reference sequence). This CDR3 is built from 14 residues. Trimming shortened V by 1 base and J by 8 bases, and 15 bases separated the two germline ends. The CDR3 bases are TGTGCCTGGAGTGCCAACCCTAGGGCTGATGAGCAGTTCTTC. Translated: CAWSANPRADEQFF.

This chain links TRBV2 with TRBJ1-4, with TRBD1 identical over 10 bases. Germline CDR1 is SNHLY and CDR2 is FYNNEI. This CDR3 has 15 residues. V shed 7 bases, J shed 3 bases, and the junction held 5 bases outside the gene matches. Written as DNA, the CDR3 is TGTGCCAGCAAGGGACAGGGGCTACCTAATGAAAAACTGTTTTTT. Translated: CASKGQGLPNEKLFF.

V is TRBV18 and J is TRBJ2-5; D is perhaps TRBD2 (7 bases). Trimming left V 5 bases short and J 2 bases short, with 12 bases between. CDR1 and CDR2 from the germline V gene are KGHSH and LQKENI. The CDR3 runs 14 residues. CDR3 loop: CASSIQGLQETQYF. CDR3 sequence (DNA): TGTGCCAGCTCAATACAGGGACTACAAGAGACCCAGTACTTC. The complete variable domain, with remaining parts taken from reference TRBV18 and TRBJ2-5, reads NAGVMQNPRHLVRRRGQEARLRCSPMKGHSHVYWYRQLPEEGLKFMVYLQKENIIDESGMPKERFSAEFPKEGPSILRIQQVVRGDSAAYFCASSIQGLQETQYFGPGTRLLVL.

The CDR3 region is CAWSVTSYEQYF. The CDR3 DNA follows: TGTGCCTGGAGTGTTACTTCCTACGAGCAGTACTTC. This chain uses TRBV30 with TRBJ2-7; D is uncertain. The CDR3 totals 12 residues. The germline V and J ends were trimmed by 0 bases and 1 base, with 4 bases remaining between them. The V gene's germline CDR1 is GTSNPN and CDR2 SVGIG (reference sequence). Full variable domain (outside the CDR3, taken from reference TRBV30 and TRBJ2-7): SQTIHQWPATLVQPVGSPLSLECTVEGTSNPNLYWYRQAAGRGLQLLFYSVGIGQISSEVPQNLSASRPQDRQFILSSKKLLLSDSGFYLCAWSVTSYEQYFGPGTRLTVT.